The subject of this entry is one TCR beta chain. This clone appeared a few times. There is no known antigen for this receptor. No quality values exist for individual bases; no much larger clone is one base distant. These data originate in a study of graft-versus-host responses after intestinal transplantation (TCRdb year 2021). As for the study more broadly: The transplants that recipients received were multivisceral, liver-intestinal, or isolated intestinal. All recipients received anti-thymocyte globulin induction followed by maintenance tacrolimus and steroids for roughly three years. After intestinal transplantation, graft-versus-host and host-versus-graft alloreactive T cell clones were followed in the graft, circulation and bone marrow using bulk TCR-beta CDR3 sequencing. Alloreactive clones were identified by sequencing pre-transplant mixed lymphocyte reaction products and comparing these products with unstimulated pre-transplant donor and recipient T cells. Of the 20 to 25 intestinal transplant recipients enrolled in the cohort, one of whom was a retransplant, a few patients without pretransplant specimens were excluded. Donor T cell macrochimerism was defined as a peak of at least 4% donor T cells among recipient peripheral blood mononuclear cells. Rather than being sequenced by the commercial service, samples from three later patients were sequenced in-house on an Illumina MiSeq and processed with MiXCR. Broad study findings and their caveats: Conclusions were limited by the relatively low number and heterogeneity of intestinal transplant patients. Early after transplant, peak levels of circulating GvH clones were found to be associated with declines in HvG clones. GvH clones were found in recipient bone marrow, and some of the GvH clones appeared earlier in ileal mucosa or blood, which is consistent with an intestinal mucosal origin. Patients with donor T cell macrochimerism had high GvH to HvG T cell clonal ratios in their allografts.

From the germline V gene, CDR1 is SGHVS and CDR2 is FNYEAQ. Measured from the cysteine to the phenylalanine, the CDR3 is 16 residues long. The kept DNA is CDR3 alone, 48 bases in frame from the first base. Ends trimmed: V by 5 bases, J by 7 bases; bases unmatched to a gene: 10. Intraepithelial and lamina propria lymphocytes were isolated from graft specimens using dithiothreitol, EDTA incubations and collagenase D digestion. Serial intestinal graft biopsy specimens collected up to 600 days after transplant underwent bulk TCR-beta sequencing. Libraries came from the immunoSEQ multiplex PCR assay. For most patients, genomic DNA was subjected to high-throughput TCR-beta CDR3 sequencing by Adaptive Biotechnologies. The original methods were these. TCR sequencing data for over 15 patients were retrieved from Adaptive's ImmunoSEQ software; a few other patients were processed with MiXCR and VDJtools. CDR3 nucleotide sequences shared between donor and recipient were removed because the origin of such sequences could not be assigned. To count as alloreactive, a clone needed at least 2-fold expansion over unstimulated cells and a minimum CFSE-low frequency of 0.002% (template counts) or 0.001% (read counts). A clone was considered mappable if detected in the sequenced pre-transplant spleen, lymph node, or MLR CFSE-low populations of the donor or recipient. Cumulative frequency of alloreactive clones was calculated as a percentage of all sequences weighted by copy number. Imported from immuneACCESS, the table was reduced by TCRdb to in-frame sequences with V and J called. These copies leave out some clones; in studies compared against another copy, an unresolved V gene accounts for under half, and the cause of the remainder is not known. The V and J calls and clone size are taken from that table; D and trimming were inferred from the DNA. The sample contains some 14,000 clones, approximately 70% of them found a single time. Of the sample, approximately 23% is held by the ten largest clones.

This receptor chain uses TRBV7-6 and TRBJ2-2; 10 middle bases align to TRBD1. The receptor was derived from a human patient who received an intestinal transplant, so some T cells may come from the graft donor. Sequencing used ileum tissue, obtained around 98 weeks after intestinal transplantation. The CDR3 in this case is CASSPYGTGDSGELFF. The base sequence is TGTGCCAGCAGCCCTTACGGGACAGGGGATAGCGGGGAGCTGTTTTTT.